This paragraph covers one T cell receptor beta chain sequence. Its antigen is unknown. No much larger clone is present one base from it, and per-base qualities are unavailable. The sample's time point label, in plain terms: week 5, during vaccination. Each vaccine dose was 300 ug of a 20-mer mutant IDH1 peptide in Montanide, given subcutaneously with topical imiquimod. Newly diagnosed WHO grade 3 or 4 IDH1-mutant astrocytomas showing loss of nuclear ATRX were present in the donors. The samples were drawn from NOA16, a multicentre, single-arm, open-label phase I trial in Germany that tested a mutant IDH1 peptide vaccine in humans for the first time. Genomic DNA for TCRB sequencing was isolated from EDTA blood with the DNeasy Blood and Tissue Kit. The data are from a study of a mutant IDH1 vaccine in newly diagnosed glioma (dated by TCRdb to the early 2020s). General notes on the study: Patients were given eight vaccinations, in weeks 1, 3, 5, 7, 11, 15, 19 and 23, which matched visits V03 through V10. Six visits were used for peripheral blood collection: V03 (baseline), V05, V07, V10, V12 and V13. Of the 32 treated patients, approximately 60% were male and approximately 38% were female, and the mean age was approximately 37 years. Prior to enrollment, standard therapy consisting of radiotherapy alone, temozolomide alone, or radiochemotherapy with temozolomide had been administered to patients, with the combination being received by most patients. For exploratory analyses, approximately 23 treated patients had longitudinal TCRB deep sequencing done wherever samples were available. Vaccination started 4-6 weeks after radiotherapy alone, or was given together with temozolomide cycles in the groups whose treatment included chemotherapy. The paper as a whole reports these results and caveats: It was noted by the authors that analyses of patient blood samples could not be reproduced owing to sample limitations. PBMC samples for TCRB deep sequencing were selected based on availability. Pseudoprogression seemed to be unrelated to changes in the top peripheral T cell clonotypes found by TCRB sequencing. Immune responses induced by the vaccine were seen in around 93% of patients across multiple MHC alleles.

Libraries were prepared through the immunoSEQ multiplex PCR assay. The hsTCRB Kit was used according to the manufacturer's protocol to amplify rearranged TCR beta chain sequences. TCRB libraries were sequenced on an Illumina MiSeq. The original methods were these. The kit vendor's proprietary platform handled demultiplexing, trimming and gene mapping. In TCRdb, the immuneACCESS table is reduced to in-frame sequences with V and J assigned. These tables do not hold every clone; where another copy was compared, an unresolved V gene accounts for under half, and the others remain unexplained. Clone size and V and J calls were adopted from that table, with D and trimming inferred from the DNA. Counted in this sample were over 50,000 clones; 70% to 90% of them appeared once. Roughly 4.8% of the sample is in the top ten clones. The germline V gene specifies SNHLY as CDR1 and FYNNEI as CDR2. The CDR3, from cysteine to phenylalanine, totals 14 residues. The entry retains the CDR3 DNA only, 42 bases that are in frame from base 1. Trimming takes 7 bases from V and 0 bases from J, and the germline ends sit 7 bases apart.

Sample: PBMCs, taken from a glioma patient whose treatment included an IDH1 peptide vaccine. This chain is built from TRBV2 and TRBJ2-6; the D gene is not confidently resolved. The source is a woman aged 40 to 50 with glioma. The CDR3 loop reads CASTPVSGANVLTF. DNA sequence: TGTGCCAGCACTCCGGTCTCTGGGGCCAACGTCCTGACTTTC.